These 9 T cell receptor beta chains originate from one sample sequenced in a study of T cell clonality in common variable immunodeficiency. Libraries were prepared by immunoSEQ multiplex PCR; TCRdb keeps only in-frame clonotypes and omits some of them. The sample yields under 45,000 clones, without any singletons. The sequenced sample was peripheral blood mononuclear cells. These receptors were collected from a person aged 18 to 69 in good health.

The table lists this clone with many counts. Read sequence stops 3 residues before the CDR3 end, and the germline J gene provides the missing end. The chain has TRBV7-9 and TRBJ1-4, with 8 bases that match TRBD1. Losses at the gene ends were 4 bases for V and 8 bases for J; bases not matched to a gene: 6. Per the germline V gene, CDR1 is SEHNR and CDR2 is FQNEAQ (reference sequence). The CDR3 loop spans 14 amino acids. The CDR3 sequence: CASSSGQGREKLFF. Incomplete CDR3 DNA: TGTGCCAGCAGCTCCGGACAGGGCCGAGAAAAA.

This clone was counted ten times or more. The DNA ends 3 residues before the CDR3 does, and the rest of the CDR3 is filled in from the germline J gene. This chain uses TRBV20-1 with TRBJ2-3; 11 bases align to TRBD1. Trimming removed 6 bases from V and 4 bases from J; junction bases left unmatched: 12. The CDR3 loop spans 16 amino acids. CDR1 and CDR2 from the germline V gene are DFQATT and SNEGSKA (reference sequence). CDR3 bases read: TGCAGTGCAGACGCCGGGACAGGGGGGGACGCAGATACG. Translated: CSADAGTGGDADT. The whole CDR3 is CSADAGTGGDADTQYF.

CDR3 amino acids: CAWSVGRGAYEQYF. Partial CDR3 DNA: TGTGCCTGGAGTGTAGGCAGGGGGGCCTACGAG. The chain uses TRBV30 and TRBJ2-7, with a possible D match to TRBD1 (7 bases). Read coverage stops 3 residues before the CDR3 terminus; the germline J gene supplies the remainder. The CDR3 is 14 amino acids. Germline V gives CDR1 GTSNPN, CDR2 SVGIG (reference sequence). V shed 0 bases and J shed 2 bases, with 11 bases lying between them. The full variable domain, with the rest looked up from reference TRBV30 and TRBJ2-7, is SQTIHQWPATLVQPVGSPLSLECTVEGTSNPNLYWYRQAAGRGLQLLFYSVGIGQISSEVPQNLSASRPQDRQFILSSKKLLLSDSGFYLCAWSVGRGAYEQYFGPGTRLTVT.

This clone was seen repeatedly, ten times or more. The sequenced CDR3 bases are TGTGCCAGCAGGCCGACACCTACCGTAGGTGAAAAA. Translation gives CASRPTPTVGEK. From start to end, the CDR3 is CASRPTPTVGEKLFF. V and J are TRBV5-4 and TRBJ1-4; D ambiguous. The observed sequence ends 3 residues before the CDR3 terminus, with the missing tail filled in from the germline J gene. Germline lookup yields CDR1 SGHNT and CDR2 YYREEE (reference sequence). CDR3 length equals 15 residues. The V and J ends lost 5 bases and 7 bases respectively, with 18 bases between them.

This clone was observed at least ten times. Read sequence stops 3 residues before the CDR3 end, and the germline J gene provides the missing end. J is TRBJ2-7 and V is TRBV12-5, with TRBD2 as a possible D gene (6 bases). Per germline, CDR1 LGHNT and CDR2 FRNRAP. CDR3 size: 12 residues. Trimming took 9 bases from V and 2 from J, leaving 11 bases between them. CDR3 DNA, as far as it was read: TGTGCTAGGGGTCGGGGGACCTACGAG. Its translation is CARGRGTYE. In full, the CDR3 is CARGRGTYEQYF.

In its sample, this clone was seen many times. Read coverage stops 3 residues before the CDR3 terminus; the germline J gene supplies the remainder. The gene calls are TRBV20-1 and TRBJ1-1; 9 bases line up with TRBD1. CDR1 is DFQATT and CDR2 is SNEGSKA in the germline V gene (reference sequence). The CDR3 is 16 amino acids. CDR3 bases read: TGCAGTGCTCCCGATACCGGACAGGGGACGGGGTTAGGT. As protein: CSAPDTGQGTGLG. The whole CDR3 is CSAPDTGQGTGLGAFF.

This CDR3 reads CASSLEIQAGAFF. The sequenced part of the CDR3 DNA is TGTGCCAGCAGCTTAGAAATTCAGGCTGGC. The chain joins TRBV7-2 to TRBJ1-1, with D uncertain. The read stops 3 residues short of the end of the CDR3; the missing end is completed from the germline J gene. The CDR3 extends over 13 amino acids. CDR1 is SGHTA, CDR2 FQGNSA, per germline. Using reference TRBV7-2 and TRBJ1-1 for the parts outside the CDR3, the full variable domain is GAGVSQSPSNKVTEKGKDVELRCDPISGHTALYWYRQSLGQGLEFLIYFQGNSAPDKSGLPSDRFSAERTGGSVSTLTIQRTQQEDSAVYLCASSLEIQAGAFFGQGTRLTVV.

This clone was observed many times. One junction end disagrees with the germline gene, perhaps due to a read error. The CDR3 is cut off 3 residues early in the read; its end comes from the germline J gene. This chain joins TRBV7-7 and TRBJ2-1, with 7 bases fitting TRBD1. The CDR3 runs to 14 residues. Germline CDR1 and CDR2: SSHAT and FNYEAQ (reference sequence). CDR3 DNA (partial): TGTGCTAGCAGCTCCCAGACAGGGTCAGATGAG. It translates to CASSSQTGSDE. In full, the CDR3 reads CASSSQTGSDEQFF.

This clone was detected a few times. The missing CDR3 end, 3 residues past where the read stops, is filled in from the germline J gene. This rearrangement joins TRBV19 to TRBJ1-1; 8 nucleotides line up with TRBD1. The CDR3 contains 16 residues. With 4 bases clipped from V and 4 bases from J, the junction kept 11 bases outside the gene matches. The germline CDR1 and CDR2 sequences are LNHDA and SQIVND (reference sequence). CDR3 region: CASSTEGRGHGTEAFF. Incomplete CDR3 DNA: TGTGCCAGTAGTACAGAGGGCAGGGGGCACGGCACTGAA.